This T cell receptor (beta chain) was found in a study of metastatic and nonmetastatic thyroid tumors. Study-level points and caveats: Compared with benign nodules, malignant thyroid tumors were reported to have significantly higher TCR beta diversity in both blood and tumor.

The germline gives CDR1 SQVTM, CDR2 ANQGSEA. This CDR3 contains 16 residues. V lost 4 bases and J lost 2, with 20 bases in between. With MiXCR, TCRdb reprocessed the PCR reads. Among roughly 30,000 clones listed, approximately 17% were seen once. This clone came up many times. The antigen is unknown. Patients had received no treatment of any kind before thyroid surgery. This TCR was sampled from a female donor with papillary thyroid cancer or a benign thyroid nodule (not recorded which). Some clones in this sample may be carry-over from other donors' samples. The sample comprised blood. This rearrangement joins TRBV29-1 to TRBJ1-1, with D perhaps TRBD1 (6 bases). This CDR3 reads CSVVSVLTGKNTEAFF. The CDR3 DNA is TGCAGCGTTGTTTCGGTACTAACAGGGAAAAACACTGAAGCTTTCTTT.